The 16 T cell receptor beta chains in this list originate from one sample, sequenced in a study of identical twins. TCRdb analysed the 5' RACE reads with MiXCR anew, one entry per CDR3 protein. Among about 300,000 distinct CDR3 sequences listed, roughly 12% were seen once. These data also featured in a second study, about yellow fever vaccine responses in identical twins.

Input material: CD8+ T cells sorted from blood. The receptors stem from a woman aged 18-35 years in good health.

In its sample, this clonotype was seen a few times. J is TRBJ2-3 and V is TRBV20-1, with D perhaps given as TRBD1 or TRBD2 (5 bases each). Germline loops: CDR1 DFQATT, CDR2 SNEGSKA (reference sequence). The CDR3 has 14 amino acids. V was shortened by 0 bases and J by 5 bases, with 12 bases between the two germline ends. CDR3 sequence (DNA): TGCAGTGCTAGAGATGGGGGAGAAGGAGATACGCAGTATTTT. Protein: CSARDGGEGDTQYF.

This clonotype was seen more than once but under ten times. The chain carries TRBV7-9 and TRBJ2-5; either TRBD1 or TRBD2 may supply D (5 bases each). Per the germline V gene, CDR1 is SEHNR and CDR2 is FQNEAQ (reference sequence). The germline V and J ends were trimmed by 1 base and 1 base, with 7 bases remaining between them. The CDR3 length is 14 residues. The CDR3 DNA follows: TGTGCCAGCAGCTTAGGAGGGGTCCAAGAGACCCAGTACTTC. Its translation: CASSLGGVQETQYF.

The chain links TRBV27 to TRBJ1-1; the match to TRBD1 covers 12 bases. V was clipped by 4 bases and J by 3 bases; unmatched bases: 6. The CDR3 totals 16 residues. Germline CDR1 reads MNHEY; CDR2 reads SMNVEV (reference sequence). The CDR3 here is CASSYRDRGPYTEAFF. For the CDR3, the DNA is TGTGCCAGCAGTTACCGGGACAGGGGGCCATACACTGAAGCTTTCTTT.

The rearrangement joins TRBV11-2 to TRBJ1-6; D is perhaps TRBD1 (6 bases). V was cut by 2 bases and J by 2 bases, with 16 bases left in between. The CDR3 loop spans 18 amino acids. The germline gives CDR1 SGHAT, CDR2 FQNNGV. CDR3 region: CASSLNMQKGAYNSPLHF. As DNA, the CDR3 is TGTGCCAGCAGCTTAAACATGCAGAAGGGGGCCTATAATTCACCCCTCCACTTT.

This clonotype came up a few times. V usage is TRBV15 and J usage is TRBJ2-1; TRBD2 is a possible D gene (5 bases). V gave up 4 bases and J gave up 6 bases, with 13 bases separating them. The CDR3 totals 14 residues. Germline CDR1 reads LNHNV; CDR2 reads YYDKDF (reference sequence). CDR3 in DNA: TGTGCCACCAGCATGGAGGCCGGGCGCAATGAGCAGTTCTTC. Translation gives CATSMEAGRNEQFF.

The V call is TRBV28, the J call TRBJ2-1; D might be TRBD1 (6 bases). The V gene lost 5 bases and the J gene lost 5 bases, with 13 bases spanning the gap. The CDR3 spans 14 residues. From germline, CDR1 is MDHEN and CDR2 SYDVKM. The CDR3 spells CASSPTGPDNEQFF. In nucleotides, the CDR3 is TGTGCCAGCAGTCCTACAGGGCCCGACAATGAGCAGTTCTTC.

This clonotype showed up just a few times. This chain joins TRBV7-9 and TRBJ1-1; D is ambiguous. CDR1 and CDR2 (germline): SEHNR, FQNEAQ (reference sequence). This CDR3 region has 12 residues. Trimming cost V 6 bases and J 5 bases, with 10 bases left between them. The CDR3 nucleotides read TGTGCCAGCAGTTTTTTAGTGACTGAAGCTTTCTTT. Amino acids: CASSFLVTEAFF. Combining the CDR3 with reference TRBV7-9 and TRBJ1-1 gives the whole variable domain DTGVSQNPRHKITKRGQNVTFRCDPISEHNRLYWYRQTLGQGPEFLTYFQNEAQLEKSRLLSDRFSAERPKGSFSTLEIQRTEQGDSAMYLCASSFLVTEAFFGQGTRLTVV.

This clonotype was seen a few times. V gene TRBV7-8 combines with J gene TRBJ2-1; D is unclear. Per germline, CDR1 SGHVS and CDR2 FQNEAQ. The CDR3 is 14 amino acids. Trimming left V 1 base short and J 5 bases short, with 9 bases between. DNA of the CDR3: TGTGCCAGCAGCTTAGAGTCGGAAAACAATGAGCAGTTCTTC. The encoded protein is CASSLESENNEQFF.

This chain links TRBV7-9 with TRBJ2-2, with 8 positions matching TRBD1. The J segment lost 0 bases and the V segment lost 5 bases, leaving 5 bases of the junction unmatched. Germline assignment: CDR1 SEHNR and CDR2 FQNEAQ (reference sequence). The CDR3 is made up of 16 amino acids. The CDR3 DNA reads as TGTGCCAGCAGCGTTTCACAGGGGGCGAACACCGGGGAGCTGTTTTTT. Translating gives CASSVSQGANTGELFF.

The sample holds many counts of this clonotype. V gene TRBV4-1 combines with J gene TRBJ2-3; TRBD2 agrees at 7 bases. Looked up from germline, CDR1 is MGHRA and CDR2 is YSYEKL. The CDR3 contains 14 residues. V was clipped by 0 bases and J by 5 bases; unmatched bases: 2. Here the CDR3 reads CASSQEGGGDTQYF. CDR3 DNA: TGCGCCAGCAGCCAAGAGGGGGGGGGAGATACGCAGTATTTT.

This clonotype was detected a few times. The rearrangement uses TRBV29-1 and TRBJ2-1; a weak D match, TRBD2 (6 bases). The CDR3 runs to 15 residues. V lost 5 bases and J 0 bases, leaving 14 bases between the germline ends. Germline V gene lookup returns CDR1 SQVTM and CDR2 ANQGSEA. This chain's CDR3 is CSVCLLGGSYNEQFF. For the CDR3, the DNA is TGCAGCGTTTGCCTCCTCGGGGGCTCCTACAATGAGCAGTTCTTC.

The J gene is TRBJ1-1, the V gene TRBV12-3 or TRBV12-4; D is undetermined. CDR3 length: 14 residues. Trimming took 3 bases from V and 2 from J, leaving 10 bases between them. This chain's CDR3 is CASSFVWNNTEAFF. CDR3 nucleotides: TGTGCCAGCAGTTTCGTCTGGAATAACACTGAAGCTTTCTTT.

The genes are TRBV25-1 and TRBJ2-2; 7 bases match TRBD1. This CDR3 comprises 15 residues. In germline, CDR1 is MGHDK, CDR2 SYGVNS. Germline trimming cut 5 bases from V and 5 bases from J; bases unmatched to any gene: 8. The CDR3 DNA reads TGTGCCAGCAGTCGACCGGGACAGTTTACCGGGGAGCTGTTTTTT. It is translated as CASSRPGQFTGELFF.

This clonotype turned up a few times. The V call is TRBV27, the J call TRBJ2-1, with TRBD1 as a possible D gene (5 bases). Germline loops: CDR1 MNHEY, CDR2 SMNVEV (reference sequence). Trimming left V 6 bases short and J 12 bases short, with 15 bases between. This CDR3 is built from 12 residues. The CDR3 spells CASSQGRIGQFF. In DNA, the CDR3 is TGTGCCAGCAGCCAGGGCCGAATAGGGCAGTTCTTC.

The chain carries TRBV4-1 and TRBJ1-6; D is undetermined. V dropped 3 bases and J dropped 5 bases, with 5 bases sitting between them. Germline V CDR1 and CDR2: MGHRA, YSYEKL. This CDR3 is built from 13 residues. CDR3 amino acids: CASSQENNSPLHF. CDR3 DNA: TGCGCCAGCAGCCAGGAGAATAATTCACCCCTCCACTTT.

V gene TRBV10-2 combines with J gene TRBJ2-1, with D possibly being TRBD2 (5 bases). CDR3 size: 15 residues. V lost 4 bases to trimming and J lost 2 bases, with 12 bases between them. Per the germline V gene, CDR1 is WSHSY and CDR2 is SAAADI. DNA of the CDR3: TGCGCCAGCAGTGTAAGCGGTACCCCCTACAATGAGCAGTTCTTC. Its protein is CASSVSGTPYNEQFF.